The rows below give T cell receptor beta chains drawn from one sample of a study of T cells in Graves' hyperthyroidism and ophthalmopathy. From the multiplex PCR reads, TCRdb called clonotypes with MiXCR, one entry per CDR3 protein. The sample carries around 360,000 distinct CDR3 sequences, 15% recorded once. Material for sequencing was blood. The source of these receptors is a woman aged 55-70 years with Graves' ophthalmopathy. Each CDR3 is given with its conserved first and last residue. The order of the fields is J gene, V gene, clone size, D gene, CDR3 protein, CDR3 DNA. D genes are given only for firm matches. A row's size may be missing; if present it is once, few, many or a size class.

j_gene: TRBJ2-1
v_gene: TRBV5-1
abundance: .
d_gene: TRBD1
CDR3aa: CASSLTGGLDEQFF
CDR3nt: TGCGCCAGCAGCTTAACAGGGGGCCTCGATGAGCAGTTCTTC

j_gene: TRBJ1-2
v_gene: TRBV15
abundance: many
d_gene: .
CDR3aa: CATSREPGYAYGYTF
CDR3nt: TGTGCCACCAGCAGAGAACCAGGGTACGCTTATGGCTACACCTTC

j_gene: TRBJ2-2
v_gene: TRBV20-1
abundance: many
d_gene: TRBD1
CDR3aa: CSAREGQGASLTWTGELFF
CDR3nt: TGCAGTGCTAGAGAGGGACAGGGGGCGAGCTTGACATGGACCGGGGAGCTGTTTTTT

j_gene: TRBJ2-7
v_gene: TRBV28
abundance: .
d_gene: .
CDR3aa: CASSFPPVREQYF
CDR3nt: TGTGCCAGCAGTTTTCCCCCTGTCCGAGAGCAGTACTTC

j_gene: TRBJ2-1
v_gene: TRBV11-2
abundance: many
d_gene: .
CDR3aa: CASSLDLWGSPSYNEQFF
CDR3nt: TGTGCCAGCAGCTTAGATCTATGGGGGAGCCCTTCCTACAATGAGCAGTTCTTC

j_gene: TRBJ2-3
v_gene: TRBV29-1
abundance: many
d_gene: .
CDR3aa: CSAGLSLGLQYF
CDR3nt: TGCAGCGCCGGTCTCTCCCTGGGCCTGCAGTATTTT

j_gene: TRBJ2-1
v_gene: TRBV5-5
abundance: many
d_gene: TRBD2
CDR3aa: CASRVLAGGSNEQFF
CDR3nt: TGTGCCAGCAGGGTGCTAGCGGGAGGGTCGAATGAGCAGTTCTTC

j_gene: TRBJ2-7
v_gene: TRBV5-1
abundance: many
d_gene: .
CDR3aa: CASSLGQNSPYEQYF
CDR3nt: TGCGCCAGCAGCTTGGGGCAGAACTCCCCCTACGAGCAGTACTTC

j_gene: TRBJ2-3
v_gene: TRBV2
abundance: few
d_gene: .
CDR3aa: CASSEGFTSTDTQYF
CDR3nt: TGTGCCAGCAGTGAAGGCTTCACTAGCACAGATACGCAGTATTTT

j_gene: TRBJ2-2
v_gene: TRBV19
abundance: .
d_gene: .
CDR3aa: CASNFEGNRAGELFF
CDR3nt: TGTGCCAGTAATTTCGAGGGGAATAGGGCCGGGGAGCTGTTTTTT

j_gene: TRBJ2-1
v_gene: TRBV24-1
abundance: many
d_gene: TRBD1
CDR3aa: CATSDRDRVVEQFF
CDR3nt: TGTGCCACCAGTGACCGGGACAGGGTGGTTGAGCAGTTCTTC

j_gene: TRBJ1-1
v_gene: TRBV2
abundance: many
d_gene: TRBD1
CDR3aa: CASSRQGGATEAFF
CDR3nt: TGTGCCAGCAGCCGACAGGGGGGTGCCACTGAAGCTTTCTTT

j_gene: TRBJ2-7
v_gene: TRBV5-5
abundance: .
d_gene: .
CDR3aa: CASSVTPNTHSYEQYF
CDR3nt: TGTGCCAGCAGCGTTACCCCGAACACCCATAGTTACGAGCAGTACTTC

j_gene: TRBJ2-1
v_gene: TRBV12-3/TRBV12-4
abundance: .
d_gene: .
CDR3aa: CASRTGSGAQNEQFF
CDR3nt: TGTGCCAGCAGAACGGGGTCAGGGGCCCAAAATGAGCAGTTCTTC

j_gene: TRBJ2-6
v_gene: TRBV28
abundance: many
d_gene: TRBD1
CDR3aa: CASSPFAGTGLGANVLTF
CDR3nt: TGTGCCAGCAGTCCGTTCGCCGGGACAGGGTTAGGGGCCAACGTCCTGACTTTC

j_gene: TRBJ2-6
v_gene: TRBV5-1
abundance: .
d_gene: .
CDR3aa: CASSSRNAQFVSGANVLTF
CDR3nt: TGCGCCAGCAGCTCGAGGAACGCACAGTTCGTCTCTGGGGCCAACGTCCTGACTTTC

j_gene: TRBJ2-3
v_gene: TRBV19
abundance: .
d_gene: TRBD1
CDR3aa: CASSLKTGGSTDTQYF
CDR3nt: TGTGCCAGTAGTCTTAAGACAGGGGGGAGCACAGATACGCAGTATTTT

j_gene: TRBJ2-5
v_gene: TRBV29-1
abundance: few
d_gene: .
CDR3aa: CSVRRSLQETQYF
CDR3nt: TGCAGCGTTCGTCGGAGCCTCCAAGAGACCCAGTACTTC

j_gene: TRBJ1-6
v_gene: TRBV3-1
abundance: few
d_gene: TRBD1
CDR3aa: CASSPLGTGHSPLHF
CDR3nt: TGTGCCAGCAGCCCCCTCGGGACAGGGCATTCACCCCTCCACTTT

j_gene: TRBJ2-3
v_gene: TRBV5-1
abundance: many
d_gene: .
CDR3aa: CASSQTRNTDTQYF
CDR3nt: TGCGCCAGCAGCCAGACACGTAACACAGATACGCAGTATTTT

j_gene: TRBJ2-7
v_gene: TRBV15
abundance: .
d_gene: TRBD2
CDR3aa: CATSTLGLAGGIPYEQYF
CDR3nt: TGTGCCACCAGCACCTTGGGACTAGCGGGAGGGATCCCCTACGAGCAGTACTTC

j_gene: TRBJ2-1
v_gene: TRBV11-2
abundance: .
d_gene: TRBD2
CDR3aa: CASSFSGRGTYNEQFF
CDR3nt: TGTGCCAGCAGCTTCAGCGGGAGGGGGACCTACAATGAGCAGTTCTTC

j_gene: TRBJ2-2
v_gene: TRBV7-3
abundance: many
d_gene: .
CDR3aa: CASSLVRADPVNTGELFF
CDR3nt: TGTGCCAGCAGCTTAGTGAGAGCGGACCCAGTGAACACCGGGGAGCTGTTTTTT

j_gene: TRBJ2-3
v_gene: TRBV5-6
abundance: .
d_gene: TRBD2
CDR3aa: CASSFQAGIADTQYF
CDR3nt: TGTGCCAGCAGCTTCCAAGCGGGAATCGCAGATACGCAGTATTTT

j_gene: TRBJ2-1
v_gene: TRBV6-1
abundance: many
d_gene: .
CDR3aa: CASRRGNSNNEQFF
CDR3nt: TGTGCCAGCAGGAGGGGGAATTCTAACAATGAGCAGTTCTTC

j_gene: TRBJ2-1
v_gene: TRBV20-1
abundance: many
d_gene: TRBD2
CDR3aa: CSARDSGRAFNEQFF
CDR3nt: TGCAGTGCTAGAGATAGCGGGAGGGCCTTTAATGAGCAGTTCTTC

j_gene: TRBJ1-1
v_gene: TRBV4-1
abundance: many
d_gene: TRBD1
CDR3aa: CASSRQTGGGTEAFF
CDR3nt: TGCGCCAGCAGCCGACAGACAGGGGGGGGGACTGAAGCTTTCTTT

j_gene: TRBJ1-2
v_gene: TRBV24-1
abundance: .
d_gene: .
CDR3aa: CATRQPGYLHGYTF
CDR3nt: TGTGCCACCAGGCAACCAGGGTACCTCCATGGCTACACCTTC

j_gene: TRBJ2-2
v_gene: TRBV20-1
abundance: many
d_gene: TRBD2
CDR3aa: CSASPRTSGVELFF
CDR3nt: TGCAGTGCTAGCCCCCGGACTAGCGGAGTGGAGCTGTTTTTT

j_gene: TRBJ1-1
v_gene: TRBV5-1
abundance: many
d_gene: TRBD1
CDR3aa: CASSLGDRDLAEAFF
CDR3nt: TGCGCCAGCAGCTTGGGGGACAGGGACTTGGCTGAAGCTTTCTTT

j_gene: TRBJ1-2
v_gene: TRBV6-1
abundance: .
d_gene: .
CDR3aa: CASSESGGPFYGYTF
CDR3nt: TGTGCCAGCAGTGAAAGTGGGGGGCCATTTTATGGCTACACCTTC

j_gene: TRBJ2-1
v_gene: TRBV20-1
abundance: many
d_gene: .
CDR3aa: CSARHPGLKNEQFF
CDR3nt: TGCAGTGCTAGGCACCCGGGACTTAAGAATGAGCAGTTCTTC

j_gene: TRBJ2-3
v_gene: TRBV5-8
abundance: many
d_gene: TRBD2
CDR3aa: CASSPLAGGRTDTQYF
CDR3nt: TGTGCCAGCAGCCCCTTAGCGGGAGGGCGTACAGATACGCAGTATTTT

j_gene: TRBJ1-6
v_gene: TRBV2
abundance: many
d_gene: .
CDR3aa: CASSEAKGMNSPLHF
CDR3nt: TGTGCCAGCAGTGAAGCAAAGGGGATGAATTCACCCCTCCACTTT

j_gene: TRBJ2-4
v_gene: TRBV28
abundance: many
d_gene: .
CDR3aa: CASSLVGGGNIQYF
CDR3nt: TGTGCCAGCAGTTTAGTGGGGGGAGGAAACATTCAGTACTTC

j_gene: TRBJ2-2
v_gene: TRBV9
abundance: few
d_gene: .
CDR3aa: CASSVGWAANTGELFF
CDR3nt: TGTGCCAGCAGCGTAGGGTGGGCGGCGAACACCGGGGAGCTGTTTTTT

j_gene: TRBJ2-7
v_gene: TRBV19
abundance: many
d_gene: .
CDR3aa: CASSIGLGGWTSYEQYF
CDR3nt: TGTGCCAGTAGTATAGGACTGGGCGGATGGACTTCCTACGAGCAGTACTTC

j_gene: TRBJ2-5
v_gene: TRBV30
abundance: .
d_gene: .
CDR3aa: CAWSGVGVETQYF
CDR3nt: TGTGCCTGGAGTGGTGTAGGGGTGGAGACCCAGTACTTC

j_gene: TRBJ2-7
v_gene: TRBV7-9
abundance: .
d_gene: .
CDR3aa: CASSLFSGQGGYEQYF
CDR3nt: TGTGCCAGCAGCTTATTCTCCGGTCAGGGGGGATACGAGCAGTACTTC

j_gene: TRBJ2-3
v_gene: TRBV28
abundance: few
d_gene: TRBD2
CDR3aa: CASTPLGRENKDTQYF
CDR3nt: TGTGCCAGCACCCCTCTCGGGCGGGAGAACAAGGATACGCAGTATTTT

j_gene: TRBJ1-4
v_gene: TRBV9
abundance: many
d_gene: TRBD1
CDR3aa: CASSIDRGQGEKLFF
CDR3nt: TGTGCCAGCAGCATCGACAGGGGTCAAGGGGAAAAACTGTTTTTT

j_gene: TRBJ1-1
v_gene: TRBV11-2
abundance: many
d_gene: .
CDR3aa: CASSLDPPGFRGRTEAFF
CDR3nt: TGTGCCAGCAGCTTAGACCCCCCTGGGTTTCGGGGGCGAACTGAAGCTTTCTTT

j_gene: TRBJ1-5
v_gene: TRBV4-1
abundance: .
d_gene: TRBD1
CDR3aa: CASSQEPQGARDQPQHF
CDR3nt: TGCGCCAGCAGCCAAGAACCTCAGGGGGCGCGGGATCAGCCCCAGCATTTT

j_gene: TRBJ1-1
v_gene: TRBV12-3/TRBV12-4
abundance: many
d_gene: .
CDR3aa: CASRYGGSGTEAFF
CDR3nt: TGTGCCAGCCGATACGGAGGGTCGGGCACTGAAGCTTTCTTT

j_gene: TRBJ1-6
v_gene: TRBV6-1
abundance: many
d_gene: .
CDR3aa: CATARGGSDSPLHF
CDR3nt: TGTGCCACGGCGCGGGGGGGAAGCGATTCACCCCTCCACTTT

j_gene: TRBJ2-4
v_gene: TRBV9
abundance: few
d_gene: .
CDR3aa: CASTTEGAGRNIQYF
CDR3nt: TGTGCCAGCACCACTGAAGGCGCAGGAAGAAACATTCAGTACTTC

j_gene: TRBJ2-3
v_gene: TRBV25-1
abundance: many
d_gene: .
CDR3aa: CASSDSGSGDTQYF
CDR3nt: TGTGCCAGCAGTGATTCAGGGTCTGGAGATACGCAGTATTTT

j_gene: TRBJ2-1
v_gene: TRBV5-6
abundance: .
d_gene: .
CDR3aa: CASSLYRSSYNEQFF
CDR3nt: TGTGCCAGCAGCTTATACAGGAGCTCCTACAATGAGCAGTTCTTC

j_gene: TRBJ2-7
v_gene: TRBV18
abundance: many
d_gene: .
CDR3aa: CASSPIESYEQYF
CDR3nt: TGTGCCAGCTCACCAATAGAAAGCTACGAGCAGTACTTC

j_gene: TRBJ2-7
v_gene: TRBV9
abundance: many
d_gene: .
CDR3aa: CASSQTGSSDEQYF
CDR3nt: TGTGCCAGCAGCCAAACAGGGAGTAGCGACGAGCAGTACTTC

j_gene: TRBJ2-3
v_gene: TRBV10-2
abundance: .
d_gene: .
CDR3aa: CASGQVASTDTQYF
CDR3nt: TGCGCCAGCGGCCAGGTAGCAAGCACAGATACGCAGTATTTT

j_gene: TRBJ2-7
v_gene: TRBV5-4
abundance: few
d_gene: TRBD2
CDR3aa: CASSPRTSVDEQYF
CDR3nt: TGTGCCAGCAGCCCGCGGACTAGCGTCGACGAGCAGTACTTC

j_gene: TRBJ2-5
v_gene: TRBV5-1
abundance: many
d_gene: TRBD2
CDR3aa: CASSFTSGMETQYF
CDR3nt: TGCGCCAGCAGCTTTACTAGCGGGATGGAGACCCAGTACTTC

j_gene: TRBJ2-7
v_gene: TRBV3-1
abundance: many
d_gene: .
CDR3aa: CASSRTQYEQYF
CDR3nt: TGTGCCAGCAGCCGGACCCAATACGAGCAGTACTTC

j_gene: TRBJ2-5
v_gene: TRBV6-1
abundance: many
d_gene: .
CDR3aa: CASSENSQPEPQYF
CDR3nt: TGTGCCAGCAGTGAAAATAGCCAACCTGAGCCCCAGTACTTC

j_gene: TRBJ2-3
v_gene: TRBV20-1
abundance: many
d_gene: TRBD1
CDR3aa: CSAPRQGNTDTQYF
CDR3nt: TGCAGTGCTCCCCGACAGGGAAACACAGATACGCAGTATTTT

j_gene: TRBJ2-3
v_gene: TRBV6-1
abundance: few
d_gene: TRBD2
CDR3aa: CASSRGLVGGDTQYF
CDR3nt: TGTGCCAGCAGTCGCGGACTAGTCGGCGGAGATACGCAGTATTTT

j_gene: TRBJ2-7
v_gene: TRBV20-1
abundance: many
d_gene: .
CDR3aa: CSAREAGLSAYEQYF
CDR3nt: TGCAGTGCTAGAGAAGCAGGACTCTCAGCCTACGAGCAGTACTTC

j_gene: TRBJ1-2
v_gene: TRBV20-1
abundance: .
d_gene: .
CDR3aa: CSAPLMENYGYTF
CDR3nt: TGCAGTGCTCCTCTAATGGAGAACTATGGCTACACCTTC